This T cell receptor (beta chain) was sequenced for a study of OX40 agonist ivuxolimab in advanced cancers. Study summary: The treatment was a fully human IgG2 OX40 agonist, ivuxolimab. Age averaged around 60 years (range about 20 to 80), and roughly 80% were male.

Study results and caveats: Individuals who were partial responders at 0.1-3.0 mg/kg had clonal expansion that ranked among the lowest.

Produced via immunoSEQ multiplex PCR; TCRdb's table is partial and in-frame only. The table includes some 64,000 clones, roughly 90% detected once. Of note for this clone: Its antigen is unidentified.

The material was CD4+ or CD8+ T cells sorted from blood, obtained in a trial of the OX40 agonist ivuxolimab. This TCR was recovered from an adult with an advanced solid tumor such as melanoma, head and neck, liver or kidney cancer.

In nucleotides, the CDR3 is TGTGCCAGCAGCGTCAGTGGCCCGTCGTGGGGGACCCAGTACTTC. It codes for CASSVSGPSWGTQYF. This chain connects TRBV11-3 to TRBJ2-5, with D uncertain. Trimming left V 5 bases short and J 7 bases short, with 20 bases between. Germline values: CDR1 SGHNT, CDR2 YENEEA. The CDR3 covers 15 residues.